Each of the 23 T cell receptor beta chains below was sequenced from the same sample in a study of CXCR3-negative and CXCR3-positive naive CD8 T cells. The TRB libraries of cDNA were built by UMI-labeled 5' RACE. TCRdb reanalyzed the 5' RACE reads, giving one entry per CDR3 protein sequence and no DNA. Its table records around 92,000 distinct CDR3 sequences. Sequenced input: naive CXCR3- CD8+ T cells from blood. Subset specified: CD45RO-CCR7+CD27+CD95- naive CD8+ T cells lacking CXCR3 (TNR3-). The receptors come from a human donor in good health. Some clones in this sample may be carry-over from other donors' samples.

The CDR3 protein is CASSGGMTTSYEQYF. The V call is TRBV2, the J call TRBJ2-7. Germline V gene data show CDR1 as SNHLY and CDR2 as FYNNEI. The CDR3 runs 15 residues.

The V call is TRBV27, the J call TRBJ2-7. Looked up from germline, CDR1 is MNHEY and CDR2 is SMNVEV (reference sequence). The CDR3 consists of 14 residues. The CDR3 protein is CASSENRDLYEQYF.

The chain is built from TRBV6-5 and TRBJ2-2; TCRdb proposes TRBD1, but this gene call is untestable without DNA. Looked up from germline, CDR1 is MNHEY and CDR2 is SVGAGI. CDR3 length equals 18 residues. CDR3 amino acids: CASSFPQGAAPNTGELFF.

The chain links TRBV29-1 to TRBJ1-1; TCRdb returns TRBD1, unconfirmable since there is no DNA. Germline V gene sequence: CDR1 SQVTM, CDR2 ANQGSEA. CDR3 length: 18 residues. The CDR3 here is CSVEDPEGGQGLRTEAFF.

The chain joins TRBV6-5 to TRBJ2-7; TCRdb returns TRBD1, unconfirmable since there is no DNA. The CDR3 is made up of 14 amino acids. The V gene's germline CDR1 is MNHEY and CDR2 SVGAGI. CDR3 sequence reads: CASSPSRESYEQYF.

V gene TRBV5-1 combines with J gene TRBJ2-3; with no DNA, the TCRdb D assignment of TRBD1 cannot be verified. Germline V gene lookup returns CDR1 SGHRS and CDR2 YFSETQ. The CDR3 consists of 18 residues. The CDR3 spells CASSLEGRTVYGTDTQYF.

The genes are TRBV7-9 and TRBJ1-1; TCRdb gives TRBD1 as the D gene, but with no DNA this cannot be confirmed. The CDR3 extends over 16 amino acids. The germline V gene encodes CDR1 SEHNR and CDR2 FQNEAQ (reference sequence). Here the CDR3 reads CASSVPLQGAITEAFF.

CDR3 sequence: CASIRRENTGELFF. This chain joins TRBV28 and TRBJ2-2; TCRdb picks TRBD2, but there is no DNA to check that call. The germline V gene encodes CDR1 MDHEN and CDR2 SYDVKM. The CDR3 contains 14 residues. Supplemented by reference TRBV28 and TRBJ2-2, the full variable domain reads DVKVTQSSRYLVKRTGEKVFLECVQDMDHENMFWYRQDPGLGLRLIYFSYDVKMKEKGDIPEGYSVSREKKERFSLILESASTNQTSMYLCASIRRENTGELFFGEGSRLTVL.

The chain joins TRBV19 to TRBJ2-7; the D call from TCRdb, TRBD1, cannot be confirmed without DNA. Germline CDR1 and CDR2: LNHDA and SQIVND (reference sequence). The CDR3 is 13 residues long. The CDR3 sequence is CASAWDRTYEQYF.

CDR3 sequence: CASSSVGGHEQFF. The rearrangement links TRBV7-9 to TRBJ2-1; the D call of TRBD2 rests on TCRdb alone, since no DNA is present to check it. The CDR3 has 13 residues. In germline, CDR1 is SEHNR, CDR2 FQNEAQ (reference sequence).

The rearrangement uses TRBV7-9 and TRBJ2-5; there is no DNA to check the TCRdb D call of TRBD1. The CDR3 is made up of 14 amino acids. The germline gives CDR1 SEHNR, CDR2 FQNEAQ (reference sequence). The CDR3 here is CASSTWTGQETQYF.

The CDR3: CASTMTGGTETQYF. The chain joins TRBV28 to TRBJ2-5; no DNA is available, so the TRBD1 call from TCRdb remains unchecked. CDR1 and CDR2 from the germline V gene are MDHEN and SYDVKM. The CDR3 has 14 residues.

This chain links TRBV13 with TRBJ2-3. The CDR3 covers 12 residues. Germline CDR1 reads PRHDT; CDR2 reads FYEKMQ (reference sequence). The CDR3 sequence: CASSFSAHTQYF. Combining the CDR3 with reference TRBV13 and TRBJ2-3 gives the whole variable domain AAGVIQSPRHLIKEKRETATLKCYPIPRHDTVYWYQQGPGQDPQFLISFYEKMQSDKGSIPDRFSAQQFSDYHSELNMSSLELGDSALYFCASSFSAHTQYFGPGTRLTVL.

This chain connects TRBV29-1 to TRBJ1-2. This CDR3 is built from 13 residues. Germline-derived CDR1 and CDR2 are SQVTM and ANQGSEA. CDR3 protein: CSVRDSANYGYTF.

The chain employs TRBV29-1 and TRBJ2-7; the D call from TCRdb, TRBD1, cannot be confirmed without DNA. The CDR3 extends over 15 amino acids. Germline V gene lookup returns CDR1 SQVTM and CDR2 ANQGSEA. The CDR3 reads CSVAAGQFPHYEQYF.

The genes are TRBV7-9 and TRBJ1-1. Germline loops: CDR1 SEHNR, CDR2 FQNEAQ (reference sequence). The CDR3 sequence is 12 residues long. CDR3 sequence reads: CASSGVRSEAFF.

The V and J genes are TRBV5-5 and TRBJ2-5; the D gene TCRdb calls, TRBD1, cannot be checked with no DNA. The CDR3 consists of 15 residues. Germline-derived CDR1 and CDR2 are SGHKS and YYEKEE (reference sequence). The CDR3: CASSWKDRASETQYF. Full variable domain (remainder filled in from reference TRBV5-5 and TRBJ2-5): DAGVTQSPTHLIKTRGQQVTLRCSPISGHKSVSWYQQVLGQGPQFIFQYYEKEERGRGNFPDRFSARQFPNYSSELNVNALLLGDSALYLCASSWKDRASETQYFGPGTRLLVL.

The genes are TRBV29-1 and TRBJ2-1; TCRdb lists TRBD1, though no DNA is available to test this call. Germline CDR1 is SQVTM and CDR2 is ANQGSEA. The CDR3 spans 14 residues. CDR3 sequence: CSVERTGGYNEQFF.

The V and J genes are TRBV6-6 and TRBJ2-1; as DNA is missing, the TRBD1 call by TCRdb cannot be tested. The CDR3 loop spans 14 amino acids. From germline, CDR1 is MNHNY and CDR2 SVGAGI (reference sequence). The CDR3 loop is CASRSPGQYNEQFF.

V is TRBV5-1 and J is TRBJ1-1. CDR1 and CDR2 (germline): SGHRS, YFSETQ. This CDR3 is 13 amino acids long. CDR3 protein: CASSLGTGEAAFF.

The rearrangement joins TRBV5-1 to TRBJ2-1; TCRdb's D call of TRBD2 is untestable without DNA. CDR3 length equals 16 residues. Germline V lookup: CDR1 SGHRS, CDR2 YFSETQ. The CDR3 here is CASSAGTSGRLDEQFF.

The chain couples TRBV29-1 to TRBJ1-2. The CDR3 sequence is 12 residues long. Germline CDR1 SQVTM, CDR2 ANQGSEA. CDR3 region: CSVDDSSYGYTF.

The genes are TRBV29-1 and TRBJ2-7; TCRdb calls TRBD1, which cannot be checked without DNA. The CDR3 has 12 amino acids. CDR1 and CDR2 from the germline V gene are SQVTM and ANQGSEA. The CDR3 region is CSVHGGKDEQYF.